The clone carrying this T cell receptor (beta chain) was counted at least ten times. V dropped 5 bases and J dropped 8 bases, with 7 bases sitting between them. Per the germline V gene, CDR1 is SEHNR and CDR2 is FQNEAQ (reference sequence). The CDR3 sequence is 11 residues long. Two negative PCRs, clearance, or symptom resolution had been documented for recovered Cohort 3 donors. This sample is part of a study of blood T cell repertoires in COVID-19. Sequencing was performed with immunoSEQ multiplex PCR; in TCRdb, only in-frame clones are kept and a portion is missing. The sample lists roughly 170,000 clones, roughly 80% occurring once.

Input material: PBMCs or T cells enriched from blood (not recorded which). The J gene is TRBJ2-1, the V gene TRBV7-9; D is unresolved. The sequence came from a woman aged 45-65 years who had recovered from COVID-19. CDR3 sequence reads: CASSLPDEQFF. Here the CDR3 DNA reads TGTGCCAGCAGCCTACCCGATGAGCAGTTCTTC.